The entry below gives a single T cell receptor beta chain sequence along with its context. The sample originates from a study of siplizumab effects on memory and regulatory T cells. Repertoires were generated with immunoSEQ multiplex PCR, while TCRdb's copy carries only in-frame clones and drops some. There are about 40,000 clones in the sample; around 89% occur only once, and around 0.25% lies in the top ten. Trimming took 2 bases from V and 6 from J, leaving 7 bases between them. Germline CDR1 reads SGHTA; CDR2 reads FQGTGA. There are 13 residues in the CDR3. The sequenced sample was naive CD4+ T cells sorted from blood. The rearrangement links TRBV7-3 to TRBJ2-2; tentatively, D is TRBD1 (5 bases). The TCR comes from a human donor in good health. CDR3 sequence reads: CASSLEGAGELFF. The CDR3 coding sequence is TGTGCCAGCAGCTTAGAAGGGGCCGGGGAGCTGTTTTTT.